This entry features one T cell receptor (beta chain) sequence. These data are taken from a study of blood T cell repertoires in COVID-19. The wider study: Spain, Italy and the United States supplied samples that represented acute and convalescent COVID-19. PBMCs, B-cell-depleted T cells, or T cells were the source of the cDNA or gDNA that made up the material.

The germline V gene has CDR1 SGDLS and CDR2 YYNGEE. This CDR3 contains 15 residues. Losses at the gene ends were 0 bases for V and 4 bases for J; bases not matched to a gene: 5. As processed by the authors: Amplified reference gene primers provided the basis for estimating nucleated cell counts. Data came from immunoSEQ multiplex PCR; TCRdb stores just in-frame clones and leaves some out. The DNA was the basis for D and trimming; V, J and clone size are from that table. The table lists around 50,000 clones, 77% of them singletons. The chain has TRBV9 and TRBJ2-3, with 7 bases identical to TRBD2. Sequenced: peripheral blood. The sequence was collected from a human donor with active or convalescent COVID-19. The donor label of this sample is uncertain. CDR3 DNA: TGTGCCAGCAGCGTAGGCGCGGGAGAGGCAGATACGCAGTATTTT. It is translated as CASSVGAGEADTQYF.